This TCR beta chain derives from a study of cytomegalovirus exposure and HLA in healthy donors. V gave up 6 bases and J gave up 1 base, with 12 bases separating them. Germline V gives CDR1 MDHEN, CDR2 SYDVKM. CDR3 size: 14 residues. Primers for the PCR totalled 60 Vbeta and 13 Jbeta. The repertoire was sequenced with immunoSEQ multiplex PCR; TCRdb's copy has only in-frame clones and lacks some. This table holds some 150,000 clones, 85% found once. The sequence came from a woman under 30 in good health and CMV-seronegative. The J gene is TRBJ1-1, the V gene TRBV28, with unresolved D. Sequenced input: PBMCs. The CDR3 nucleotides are TGTGCCAGCAGCACCCCCAGGCAGAACACTGAAGCTTTCTTT. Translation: CASSTPRQNTEAFF.